This TCR beta chain was sequenced during a study of OX40 agonist ivuxolimab in advanced cancers. TCRdb keeps only in-frame clones here, not all; method: immunoSEQ multiplex PCR. Of tens of thousands of clones in the sample, about nine tenths were seen once. Germline CDR1 reads SGHTA; CDR2 reads FQGNSA. V lost 4 bases, J lost 1 base, and 11 bases lay in between. The CDR3 spans 14 residues. The material was CD4+ or CD8+ T cells sorted from blood, obtained in a trial of the OX40 agonist ivuxolimab. This clonotype was obtained from an adult with an advanced solid tumor such as melanoma, head and neck, liver or kidney cancer. The chain couples TRBV7-2 to TRBJ2-7; D remains unclear. Here the CDR3 reads CASSSYLGSYEQYF. The CDR3, as DNA: TGTGCCAGCAGCTCGTACCTAGGATCCTACGAGCAGTACTTC.